The subject of this entry is one T cell receptor (beta chain). Its antigen is not identified. Clinical symptoms, serum thyroxine, TRAb, thyroid ultrasound and orbital computed tomography established diagnosis. The sample is drawn from a study of T cells in Graves' hyperthyroidism and ophthalmopathy. CDR3 length: 14 amino acids. Between the trimmed V and J ends, which lost 5 bases and 5 bases, there was a span of 15 bases. CDR1 is MDHEN and CDR2 is SYDVKM in the germline V gene. TCR beta CDR3 regions were amplified from RNA. TCR CDR3 regions were first amplified by RT-PCR with HTBI primers. TCRdb redid the calling of the multiplex PCR reads with MiXCR, one entry per CDR3 protein. The sample carries approximately 600,000 distinct CDR3 sequences, 14% to 15% recorded once. Whole-study results and caveats: Researchers found most expanded thyroid clonotypes above 0.001 in blood as well.

This TCR came from a woman aged 40 to 50 with Graves' ophthalmopathy. Sequenced sample: blood. The chain uses TRBV28 and TRBJ1-1; TRBD1 might be the D (5 bases). The CDR3 bases are TGTGCCAGCAGTCCCCTTTTTGGGGGGACTGAAGCTTTCTTT. As protein: CASSPLFGGTEAFF.